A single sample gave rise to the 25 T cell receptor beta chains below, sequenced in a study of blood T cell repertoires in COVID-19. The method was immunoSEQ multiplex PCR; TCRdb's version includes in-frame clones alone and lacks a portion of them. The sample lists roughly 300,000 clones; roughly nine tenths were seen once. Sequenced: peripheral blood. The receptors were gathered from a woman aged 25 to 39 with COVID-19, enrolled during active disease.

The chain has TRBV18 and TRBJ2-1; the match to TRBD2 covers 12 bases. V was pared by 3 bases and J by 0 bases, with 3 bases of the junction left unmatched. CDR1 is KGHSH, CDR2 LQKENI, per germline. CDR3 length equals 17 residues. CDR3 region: CASSPTSGGGSYNEQFF. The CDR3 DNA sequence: TGTGCCAGCTCACCGACTAGCGGGGGAGGCTCCTACAATGAGCAGTTCTTC.

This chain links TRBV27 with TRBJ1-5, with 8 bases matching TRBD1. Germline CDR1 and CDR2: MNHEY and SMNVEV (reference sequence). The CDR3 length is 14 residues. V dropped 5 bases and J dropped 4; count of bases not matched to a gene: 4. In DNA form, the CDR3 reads TGTGCCAGCAGTACACAGGGGGTGAATCAGCCCCAGCATTTT. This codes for CASSTQGVNQPQHF.

For the CDR3, the DNA is TGTGCCAGCAGCCTAACACAGGGCCCTAATTCACCCCTCCACTTT. This translates into CASSLTQGPNSPLHF. This chain uses TRBV7-2 with TRBJ1-6, with TRBD1 as a possible D gene (6 bases). In germline, CDR1 is SGHTA, CDR2 FQGNSA. V lost 5 bases and J lost 6, with 14 bases in between. The CDR3 spans 15 residues.

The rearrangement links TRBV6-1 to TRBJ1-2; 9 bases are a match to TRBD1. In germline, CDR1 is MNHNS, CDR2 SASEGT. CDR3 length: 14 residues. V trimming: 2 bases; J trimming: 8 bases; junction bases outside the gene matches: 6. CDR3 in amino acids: CASSERGDRDGYTF. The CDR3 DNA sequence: TGTGCCAGCAGTGAAAGAGGGGACAGGGACGGCTACACCTTC.

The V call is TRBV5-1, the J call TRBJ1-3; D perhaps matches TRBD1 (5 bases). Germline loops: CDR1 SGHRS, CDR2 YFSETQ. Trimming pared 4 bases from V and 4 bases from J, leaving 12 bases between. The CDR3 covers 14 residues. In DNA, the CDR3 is TGCGCCAGCAGCGAGACAGTACCAGGAAACACCATATATTTT. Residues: CASSETVPGNTIYF.

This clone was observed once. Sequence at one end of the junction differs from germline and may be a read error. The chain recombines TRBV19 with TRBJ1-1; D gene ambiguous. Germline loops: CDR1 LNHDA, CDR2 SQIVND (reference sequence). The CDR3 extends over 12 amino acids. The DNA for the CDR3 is TGTGCCAGTAGAACAGCTAACACTGAAGCTTTCTTC. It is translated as CASRTANTEAFF. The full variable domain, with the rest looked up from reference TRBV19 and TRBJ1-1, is DGGITQSPKYLFRKEGQNVTLSCEQNLNHDAMYWYRQDPGQGLRLIYYSQIVNDFQKGDIAEGYSVSREKKESFPLTVTSAQKNPTAFYLCASRTANTEAFFGQGTRLTVV.

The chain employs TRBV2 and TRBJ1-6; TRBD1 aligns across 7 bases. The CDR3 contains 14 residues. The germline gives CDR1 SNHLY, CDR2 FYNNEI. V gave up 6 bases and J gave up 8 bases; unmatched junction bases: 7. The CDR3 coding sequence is TGTGCCAGCAGGGGGGGACAGCAGTATTCACCCCTCCACTTT. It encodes CASRGGQQYSPLHF.

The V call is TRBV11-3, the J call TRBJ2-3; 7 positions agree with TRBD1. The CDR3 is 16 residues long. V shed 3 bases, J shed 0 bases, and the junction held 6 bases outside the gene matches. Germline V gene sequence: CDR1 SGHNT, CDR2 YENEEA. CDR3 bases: TGTGCCAGCAGCTTCCGACAGGGTTCTAGCACAGATACGCAGTATTTT. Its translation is CASSFRQGSSTDTQYF.

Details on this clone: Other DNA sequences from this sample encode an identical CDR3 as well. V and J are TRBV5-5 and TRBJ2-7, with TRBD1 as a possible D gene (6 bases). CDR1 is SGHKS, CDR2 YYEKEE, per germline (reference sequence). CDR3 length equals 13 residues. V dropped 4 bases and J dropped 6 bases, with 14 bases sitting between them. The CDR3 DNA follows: TGTGCCAGCAGCCGAACAACAGGGAGCGAGCAGTACGTC. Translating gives CASSRTTGSEQYV.

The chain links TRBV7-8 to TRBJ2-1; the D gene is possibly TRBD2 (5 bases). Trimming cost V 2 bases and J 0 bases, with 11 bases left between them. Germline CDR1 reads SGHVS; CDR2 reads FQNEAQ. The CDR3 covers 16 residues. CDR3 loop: CASSLTRAVSYNEQFF. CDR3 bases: TGTGCCAGCAGCTTAACTAGGGCAGTCTCCTACAATGAGCAGTTCTTC.

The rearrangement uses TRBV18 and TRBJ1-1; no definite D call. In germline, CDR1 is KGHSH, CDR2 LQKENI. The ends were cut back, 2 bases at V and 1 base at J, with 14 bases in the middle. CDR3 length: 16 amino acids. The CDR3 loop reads CASSPGWAGENTEAFF. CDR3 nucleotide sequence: TGTGCCAGCTCACCAGGGTGGGCAGGCGAGAACACTGAAGCTTTCTTT.

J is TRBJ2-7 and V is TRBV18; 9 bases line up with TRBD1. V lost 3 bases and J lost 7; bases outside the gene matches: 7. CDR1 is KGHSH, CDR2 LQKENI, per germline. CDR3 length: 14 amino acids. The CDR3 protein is CASSPPGQGREQYF. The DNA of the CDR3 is TGTGCCAGCTCACCCCCGGGACAGGGACGAGAGCAGTACTTC.

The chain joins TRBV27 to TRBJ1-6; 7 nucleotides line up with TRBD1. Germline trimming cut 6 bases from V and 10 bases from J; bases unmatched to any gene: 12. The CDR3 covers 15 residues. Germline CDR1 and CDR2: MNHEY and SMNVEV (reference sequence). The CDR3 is CASSFLGQGGSPLHF. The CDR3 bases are TGTGCCAGCAGCTTCTTAGGTCAGGGGGGATCACCCCTCCACTTT.

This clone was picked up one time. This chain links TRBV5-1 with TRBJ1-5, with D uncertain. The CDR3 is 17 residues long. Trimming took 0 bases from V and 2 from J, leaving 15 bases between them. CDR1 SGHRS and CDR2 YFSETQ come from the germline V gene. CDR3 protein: CASSLVQLRWGNQPQHF. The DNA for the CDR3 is TGCGCCAGCAGCTTGGTACAGCTAAGGTGGGGCAATCAGCCCCAGCATTTT.

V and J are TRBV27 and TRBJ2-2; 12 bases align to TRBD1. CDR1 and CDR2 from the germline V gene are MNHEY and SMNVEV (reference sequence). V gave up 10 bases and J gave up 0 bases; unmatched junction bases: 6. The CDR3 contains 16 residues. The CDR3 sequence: CATQGQGASNTGELFF. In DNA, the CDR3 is TGTGCCACCCAGGGACAGGGGGCATCGAACACCGGGGAGCTGTTTTTT.

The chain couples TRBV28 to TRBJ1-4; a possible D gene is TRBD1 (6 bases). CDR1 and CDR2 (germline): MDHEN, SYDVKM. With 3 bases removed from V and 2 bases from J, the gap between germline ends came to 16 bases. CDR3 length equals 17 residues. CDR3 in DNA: TGTGCCAGCAGTTTGTTGGCAGGGGTCCACACTAATGAAAAACTGTTTTTT. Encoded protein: CASSLLAGVHTNEKLFF. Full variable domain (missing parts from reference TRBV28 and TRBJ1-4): DVKVTQSSRYLVKRTGEKVFLECVQDMDHENMFWYRQDPGLGLRLIYFSYDVKMKEKGDIPEGYSVSREKKERFSLILESASTNQTSMYLCASSLLAGVHTNEKLFFGSGTQLSVL.

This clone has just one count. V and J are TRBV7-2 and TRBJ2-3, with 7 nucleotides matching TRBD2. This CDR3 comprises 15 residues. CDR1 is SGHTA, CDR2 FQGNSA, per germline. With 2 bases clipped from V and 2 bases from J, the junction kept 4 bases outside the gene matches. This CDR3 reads CASSLTGGITDTQYF. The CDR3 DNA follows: TGTGCCAGCAGCTTAACCGGGGGGATCACAGATACGCAGTATTTT.

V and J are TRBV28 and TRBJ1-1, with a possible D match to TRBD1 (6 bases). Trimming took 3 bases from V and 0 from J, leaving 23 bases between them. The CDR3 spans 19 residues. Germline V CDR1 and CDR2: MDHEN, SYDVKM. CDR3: CASSFRFPREGGLNTEAFF. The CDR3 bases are TGTGCCAGCAGTTTCCGCTTTCCGCGTGAAGGGGGATTGAACACTGAAGCTTTCTTT.

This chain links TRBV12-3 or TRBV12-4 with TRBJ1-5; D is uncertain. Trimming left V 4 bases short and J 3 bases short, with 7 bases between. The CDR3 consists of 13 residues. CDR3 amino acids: CASSYSPNQPQHF. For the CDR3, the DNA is TGTGCCAGCAGTTACAGTCCCAATCAGCCCCAGCATTTT.

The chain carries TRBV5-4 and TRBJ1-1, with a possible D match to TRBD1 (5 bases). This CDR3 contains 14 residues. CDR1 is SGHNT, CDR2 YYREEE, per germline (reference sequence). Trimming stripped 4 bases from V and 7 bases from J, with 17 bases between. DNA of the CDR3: TGTGCCAGCAGCGGGTTGCGGGGGTCCGGTGAAGCTTTCTTT. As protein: CASSGLRGSGEAFF.

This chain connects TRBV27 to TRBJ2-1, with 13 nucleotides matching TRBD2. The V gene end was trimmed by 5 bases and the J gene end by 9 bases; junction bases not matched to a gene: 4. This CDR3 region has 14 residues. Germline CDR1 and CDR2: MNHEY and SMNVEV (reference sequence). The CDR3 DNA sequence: TGTGCCAGCAGTCTGGGACTAGCGGGGATTGAGCAGTTCTTC. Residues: CASSLGLAGIEQFF.

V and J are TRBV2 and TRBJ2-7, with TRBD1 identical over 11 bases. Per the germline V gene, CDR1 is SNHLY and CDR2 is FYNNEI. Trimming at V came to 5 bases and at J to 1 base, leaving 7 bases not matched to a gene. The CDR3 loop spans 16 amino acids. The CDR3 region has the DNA TGTGCCAGCAGTCCGGGACAGGGGGGAAATTCCTACGAGCAGTACGTC. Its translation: CASSPGQGGNSYEQYV.

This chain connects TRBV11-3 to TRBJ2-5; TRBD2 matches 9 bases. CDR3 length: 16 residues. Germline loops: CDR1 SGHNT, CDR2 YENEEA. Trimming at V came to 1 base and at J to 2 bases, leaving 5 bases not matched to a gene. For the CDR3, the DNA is TGTGCCAGCAGCTTAGGGGCGCGGGGGGGGCAAGAGACCCAGTACTTC. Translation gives CASSLGARGGQETQYF.

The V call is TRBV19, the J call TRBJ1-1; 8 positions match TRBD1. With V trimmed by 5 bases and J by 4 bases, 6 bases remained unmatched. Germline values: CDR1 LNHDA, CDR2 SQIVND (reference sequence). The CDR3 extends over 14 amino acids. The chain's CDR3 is CASSPSTGGTEAFF. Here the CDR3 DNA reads TGTGCCAGTAGTCCGTCTACAGGGGGCACTGAAGCTTTCTTT.

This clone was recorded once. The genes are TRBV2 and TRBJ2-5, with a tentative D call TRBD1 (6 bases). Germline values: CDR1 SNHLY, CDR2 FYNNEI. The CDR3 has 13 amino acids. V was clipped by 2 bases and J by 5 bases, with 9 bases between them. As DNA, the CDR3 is TGTGCCAGCAGTGAACGAGGGGGTGAGACCCAGTACTTC. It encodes CASSERGGETQYF.